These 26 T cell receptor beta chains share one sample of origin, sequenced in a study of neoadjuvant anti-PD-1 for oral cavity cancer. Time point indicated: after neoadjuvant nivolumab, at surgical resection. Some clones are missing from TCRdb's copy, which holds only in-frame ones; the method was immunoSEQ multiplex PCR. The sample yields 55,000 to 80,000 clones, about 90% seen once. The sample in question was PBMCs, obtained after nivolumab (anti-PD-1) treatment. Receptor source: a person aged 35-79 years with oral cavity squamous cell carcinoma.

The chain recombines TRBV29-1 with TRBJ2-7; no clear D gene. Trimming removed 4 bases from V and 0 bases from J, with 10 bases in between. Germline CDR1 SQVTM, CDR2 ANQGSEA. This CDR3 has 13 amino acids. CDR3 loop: CSVVSSVSYEQYF. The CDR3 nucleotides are TGCAGCGTTGTGTCATCGGTCTCCTACGAGCAGTACTTC.

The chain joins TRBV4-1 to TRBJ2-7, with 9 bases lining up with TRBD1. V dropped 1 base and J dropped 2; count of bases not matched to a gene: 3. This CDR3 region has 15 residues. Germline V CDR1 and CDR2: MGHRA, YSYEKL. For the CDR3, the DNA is TGCGCCAGCAGCCAAGCCGGGACAGGGCCCTACGAGCAGTACTTC. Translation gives CASSQAGTGPYEQYF.

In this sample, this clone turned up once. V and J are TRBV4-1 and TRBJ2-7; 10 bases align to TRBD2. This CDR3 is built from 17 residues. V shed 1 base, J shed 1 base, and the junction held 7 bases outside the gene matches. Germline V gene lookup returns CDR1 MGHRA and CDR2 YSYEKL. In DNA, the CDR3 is TGCGCCAGCAGCCAAGTCCTTACTAGCGGGGTTTCCTACGAGCAGTACTTC. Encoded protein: CASSQVLTSGVSYEQYF.

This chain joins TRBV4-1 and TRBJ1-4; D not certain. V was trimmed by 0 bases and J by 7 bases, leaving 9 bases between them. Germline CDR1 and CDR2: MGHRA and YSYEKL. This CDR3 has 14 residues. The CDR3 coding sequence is TGCGCCAGCAGCCAAGAGACTATTGGTGAAAAACTGTTTTTT. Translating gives CASSQETIGEKLFF.

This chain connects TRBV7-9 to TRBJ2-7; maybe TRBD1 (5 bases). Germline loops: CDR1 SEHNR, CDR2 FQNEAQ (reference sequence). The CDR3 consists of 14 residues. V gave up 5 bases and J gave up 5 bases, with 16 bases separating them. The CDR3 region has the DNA TGTGCCAGCAGCCTTTTTCAGGGTATCGACGAGCAGTACTTC. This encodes CASSLFQGIDEQYF.

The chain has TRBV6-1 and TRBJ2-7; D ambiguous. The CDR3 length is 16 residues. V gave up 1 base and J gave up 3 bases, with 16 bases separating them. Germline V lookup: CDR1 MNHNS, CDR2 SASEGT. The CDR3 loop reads CASSEGASILNYEQYF. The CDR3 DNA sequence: TGTGCCAGCAGTGAAGGGGCGAGTATACTTAACTACGAGCAGTACTTC.

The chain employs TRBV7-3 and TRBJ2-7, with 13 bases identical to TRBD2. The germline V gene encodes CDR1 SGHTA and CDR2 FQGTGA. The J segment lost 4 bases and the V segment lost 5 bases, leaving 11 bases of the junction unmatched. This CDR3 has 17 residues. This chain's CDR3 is CASSPGLAGIRGYEQYF. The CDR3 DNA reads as TGTGCCAGCAGCCCGGGACTAGCGGGGATCCGGGGTTACGAGCAGTACTTC.

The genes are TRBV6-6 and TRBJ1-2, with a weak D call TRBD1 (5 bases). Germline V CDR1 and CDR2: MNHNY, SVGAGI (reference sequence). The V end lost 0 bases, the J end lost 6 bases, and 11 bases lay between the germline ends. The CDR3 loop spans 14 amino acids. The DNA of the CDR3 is TGTGCCAGCAGTTACTCGCCCCAGGGTCATGGCTACACCTTC. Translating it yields CASSYSPQGHGYTF.

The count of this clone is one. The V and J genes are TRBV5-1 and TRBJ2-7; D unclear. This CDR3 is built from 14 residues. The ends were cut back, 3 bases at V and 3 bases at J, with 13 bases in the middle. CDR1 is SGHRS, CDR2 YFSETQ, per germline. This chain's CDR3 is CASSSSPEFYEQYF. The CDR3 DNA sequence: TGCGCCAGCAGCTCATCCCCGGAGTTCTACGAGCAGTACTTC.

CDR3 sequence (DNA): TGTGCCAGCAGCTTATTCTGGGAGGAGACCCAGTACTTC. Protein sequence: CASSLFWEETQYF. The gene calls are TRBV11-2 and TRBJ2-5, with D tentatively TRBD2 (5 bases). V was cut by 2 bases and J by 5 bases, with 9 bases left in between. The germline gives CDR1 SGHAT, CDR2 FQNNGV. This CDR3 region has 13 residues.

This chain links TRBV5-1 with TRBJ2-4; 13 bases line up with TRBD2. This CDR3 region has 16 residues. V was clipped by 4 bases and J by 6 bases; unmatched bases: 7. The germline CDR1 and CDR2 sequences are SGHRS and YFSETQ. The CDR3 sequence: CASSTGTSGNLNIQYF. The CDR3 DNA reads TGCGCCAGCAGCACCGGGACTAGCGGGAATTTAAACATTCAGTACTTC.

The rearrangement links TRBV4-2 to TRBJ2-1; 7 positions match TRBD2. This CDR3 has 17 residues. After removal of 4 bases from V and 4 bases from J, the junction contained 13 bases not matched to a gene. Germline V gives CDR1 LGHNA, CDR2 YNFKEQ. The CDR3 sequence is CASSRQSVAGAYNEQFF. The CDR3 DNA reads TGTGCCAGCAGCCGGCAGTCGGTGGCGGGAGCTTACAATGAGCAGTTCTTC.

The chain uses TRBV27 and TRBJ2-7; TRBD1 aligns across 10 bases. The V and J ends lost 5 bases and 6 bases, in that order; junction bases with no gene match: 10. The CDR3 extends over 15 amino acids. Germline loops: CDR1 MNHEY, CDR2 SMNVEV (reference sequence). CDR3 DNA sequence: TGTGCCAGCAGTCCAGACAGGGGGCTGCTGAGCGAGCAGTACTTC. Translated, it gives CASSPDRGLLSEQYF.

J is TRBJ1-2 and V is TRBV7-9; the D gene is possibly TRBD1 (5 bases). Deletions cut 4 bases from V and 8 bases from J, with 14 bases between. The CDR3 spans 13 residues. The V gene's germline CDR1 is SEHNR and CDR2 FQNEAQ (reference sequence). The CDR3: CASSSQTAGGYTF. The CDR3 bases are TGTGCCAGCAGCTCACAGACAGCGGGGGGCTACACCTTC.

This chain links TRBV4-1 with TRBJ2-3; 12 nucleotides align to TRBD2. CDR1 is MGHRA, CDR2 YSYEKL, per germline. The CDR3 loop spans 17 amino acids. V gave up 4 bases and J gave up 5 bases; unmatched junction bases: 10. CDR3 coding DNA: TGCGCCAGCAGCCCGTCGGCTAGCGGGGGGGCAGTAGATACGCAGTATTTT. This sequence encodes CASSPSASGGAVDTQYF.

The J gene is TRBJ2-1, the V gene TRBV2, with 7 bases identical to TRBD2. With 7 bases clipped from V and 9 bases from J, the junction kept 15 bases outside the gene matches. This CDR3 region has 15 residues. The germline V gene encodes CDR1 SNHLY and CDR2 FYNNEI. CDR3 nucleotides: TGTGCCAGCATTTCAGCGGGGAAGGGCTTGGGTGAGCAGTTCTTC. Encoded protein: CASISAGKGLGEQFF.

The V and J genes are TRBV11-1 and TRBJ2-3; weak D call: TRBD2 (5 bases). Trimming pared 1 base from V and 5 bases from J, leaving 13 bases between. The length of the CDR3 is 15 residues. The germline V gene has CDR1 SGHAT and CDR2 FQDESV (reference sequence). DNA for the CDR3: TGTGCCAGCAGCTTAGGTCTAGCCCTCAGAGATACGCAGTATTTT. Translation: CASSLGLALRDTQYF.

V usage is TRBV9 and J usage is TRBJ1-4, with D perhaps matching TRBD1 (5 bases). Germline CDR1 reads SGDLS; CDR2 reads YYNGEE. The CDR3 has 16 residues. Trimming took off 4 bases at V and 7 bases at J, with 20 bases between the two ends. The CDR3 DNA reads TGTGCCAGCAGCCAGAGAGACGGCAGGGACCGTGAAAAACTGTTTTTT. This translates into CASSQRDGRDREKLFF.

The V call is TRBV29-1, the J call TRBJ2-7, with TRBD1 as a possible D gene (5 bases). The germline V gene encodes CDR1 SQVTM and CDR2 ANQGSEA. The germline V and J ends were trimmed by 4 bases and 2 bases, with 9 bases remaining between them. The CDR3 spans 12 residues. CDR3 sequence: CSVARGTYEQYF. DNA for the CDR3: TGCAGCGTTGCTAGGGGCACCTACGAGCAGTACTTC.

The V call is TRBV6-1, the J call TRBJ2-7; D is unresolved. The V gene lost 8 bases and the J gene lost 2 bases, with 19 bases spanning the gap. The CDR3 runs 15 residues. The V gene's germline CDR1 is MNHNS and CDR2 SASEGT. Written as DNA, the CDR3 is TGTGCCAGCCCACCCAACTTAGGAGCAACCTACGAGCAGTACTTC. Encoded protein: CASPPNLGATYEQYF.

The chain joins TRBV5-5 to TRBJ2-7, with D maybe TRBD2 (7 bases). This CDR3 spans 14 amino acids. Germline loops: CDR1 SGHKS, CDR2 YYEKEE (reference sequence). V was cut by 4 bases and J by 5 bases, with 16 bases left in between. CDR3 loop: CASSPIRGAHEQYF. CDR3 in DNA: TGTGCCAGCAGCCCCATACGGGGGGCCCACGAGCAGTACTTC.

CDR3 bases: TGTGCCAGCTTACAGCTGGGCAGCCCTTACGAGCAGTACTTC. It codes for CASLQLGSPYEQYF. This rearrangement joins TRBV27 to TRBJ2-7; no reliable D call. The V end was cut by 8 bases, the J end by 4 bases, with 18 bases between. This CDR3 has 14 amino acids. The germline V gene has CDR1 MNHEY and CDR2 SMNVEV (reference sequence).

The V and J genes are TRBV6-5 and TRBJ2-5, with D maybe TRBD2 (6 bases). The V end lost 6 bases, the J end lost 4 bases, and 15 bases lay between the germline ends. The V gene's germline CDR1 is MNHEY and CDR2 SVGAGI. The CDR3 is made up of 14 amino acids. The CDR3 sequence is CASRPLRRVETQYF. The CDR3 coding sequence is TGTGCCAGCAGACCACTGCGGAGGGTAGAGACCCAGTACTTC.

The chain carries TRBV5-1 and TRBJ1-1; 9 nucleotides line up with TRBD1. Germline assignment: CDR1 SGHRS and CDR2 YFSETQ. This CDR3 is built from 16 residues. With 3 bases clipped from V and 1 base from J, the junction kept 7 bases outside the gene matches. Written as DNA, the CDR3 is TGCGCCAGCAGCTCGACATGGACAGGGGAGAACACTGAAGCTTTCTTT. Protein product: CASSSTWTGENTEAFF.

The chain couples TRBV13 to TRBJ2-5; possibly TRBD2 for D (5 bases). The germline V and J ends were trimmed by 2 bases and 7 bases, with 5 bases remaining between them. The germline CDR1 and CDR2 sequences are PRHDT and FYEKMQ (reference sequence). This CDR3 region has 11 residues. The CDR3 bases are TGTGCCAGCAGCTTACGGGGGACCCAGTACTTC. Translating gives CASSLRGTQYF.

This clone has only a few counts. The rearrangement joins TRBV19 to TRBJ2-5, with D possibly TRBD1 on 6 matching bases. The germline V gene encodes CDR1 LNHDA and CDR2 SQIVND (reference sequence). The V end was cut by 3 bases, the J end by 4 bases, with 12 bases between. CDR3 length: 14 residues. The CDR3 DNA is TGTGCCAGTAGTATGGGGACAAGCCCAGAGACCCAGTACTTC. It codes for CASSMGTSPETQYF.